This record looks at one T cell receptor (beta chain) sequence and its context. No antigen is known for it. This entry belongs to a study of beta chain features in type 1 diabetes. cDNA synthesis used the whole RNA isolate, giving expressed TCRB sequences. Profiled with immunoSEQ multiplex PCR; TCRdb holds only in-frame clones, not every one. The sample has roughly 500,000 clones; 10% to 12% are singletons. Study results and caveats: Naive, central memory and Treg TCRB repertoires appeared more alike in patients than in healthy donors. Fewer junction insertions and more nucleotide deletions appeared in type 1 diabetes patients.

The CDR3 sequence is 18 residues long. The germline gives CDR1 GTSNPN, CDR2 SVGIG (reference sequence). The V gene lost 2 bases and the J gene lost 3 bases, with 25 bases spanning the gap. Sequencing used naive CD4+ T cells from blood. This TCR derives from a woman younger than 35 in good health. The V gene is TRBV30, the J gene TRBJ2-5; D is perhaps TRBD2 (5 bases). CDR3: CAWSSGRTLGRYEETQYF. The CDR3 nucleotides are TGTGCCTGGAGTAGCGGCAGGACTTTGGGTAGATATGAAGAGACCCAGTACTTC.